Presented here are 6 T cell receptor beta chains from one specimen sequenced in a study of human T cells and chemical hapten exposure. Time point given: pre-sensitization, week 0. Treatment specified: therapeutic diphenylcyclopropenone sensitization with weekly scalp DPC. Before extraction, the whole blood was not fractionated, and total RNA was taken from it. One entry per CDR3 protein results from TCRdb running MiXCR on the RACE reads. In the table there are roughly 34,000 distinct CDR3 sequences, about 9.4% of which are singletons. The source was whole blood, collected in connection with sensitization to the hapten diphenylcyclopropenone (DPC). These receptors were obtained from a man over 45 with alopecia areata. Some clones in this sample may be carry-over from other donors' samples.

The chain combines TRBV28 with TRBJ2-7; TRBD1 matches at 8 bases. Per germline, CDR1 MDHEN and CDR2 SYDVKM. The J segment lost 5 bases and the V segment lost 7 bases, leaving 4 bases of the junction unmatched. This CDR3 region has 12 residues. CDR3 bases: TGTGCCAGCACCCCGGACAGGGACGAGCAGTACTTC. This gives the protein CASTPDRDEQYF.

V usage is TRBV19 and J usage is TRBJ1-2; 9 positions match TRBD1. This CDR3 region has 18 residues. The V segment lost 4 bases and the J segment 7 bases; nucleotides outside the gene matches: 19. Germline V gives CDR1 LNHDA, CDR2 SQIVND (reference sequence). The CDR3, as DNA: TGTGCCAGTAGTACACTTGGGACAGGGAGAAGAGGGGTGCGTGGCTACACCTTC. Its translation is CASSTLGTGRRGVRGYTF.

In this sample, this clonotype turned up many times. The CDR3 sequence: CSARDFLLARAETQYF. The DNA of the CDR3 is TGCAGTGCTAGAGATTTTTTATTGGCTAGGGCTGAGACCCAGTACTTC. This rearrangement joins TRBV20-1 to TRBJ2-5; no reliable D call. Trimming took off 0 bases at V and 5 bases at J, with 19 bases between the two ends. Germline CDR1 DFQATT, CDR2 SNEGSKA (reference sequence). This CDR3 comprises 16 residues.

The CDR3 coding sequence is TGCGCCAGCAGCCAAGATGCGACAGGGGATAGAATTCAGTACTTC. This encodes CASSQDATGDRIQYF. This chain links TRBV4-1 with TRBJ2-4; TRBD1 agrees at 8 bases. The CDR3 covers 15 residues. Germline-derived CDR1 and CDR2 are MGHRA and YSYEKL. The trim removed 0 bases at V and 10 bases at J, leaving 8 bases unmatched.

This clonotype was recorded a few times. The CDR3 reads CASSPTSGRWNEQFF. The CDR3 nucleotides read TGTGCCAGCAGCCCTACTAGCGGGCGGTGGAATGAGCAGTTCTTC. The rearrangement uses TRBV7-9 and TRBJ2-1; TRBD2 matches 9 bases. Unmatched junction bases numbered 9, after V lost 5 bases and J lost 7 bases. This CDR3 comprises 15 residues. Germline values: CDR1 SEHNR, CDR2 FQNEAQ (reference sequence).

This clonotype was seen a handful of times. This chain connects TRBV27 to TRBJ2-1, with TRBD2 identical over 9 bases. V lost 2 bases, J lost 9 bases, and 11 bases stayed unmatched. Germline V gene sequence: CDR1 MNHEY, CDR2 SMNVEV (reference sequence). CDR3 length equals 16 residues. The CDR3 loop is CASSLPISGRLGEQFF. The CDR3 DNA reads TGTGCCAGCAGTTTACCGATTAGCGGGAGACTCGGTGAGCAGTTCTTC.